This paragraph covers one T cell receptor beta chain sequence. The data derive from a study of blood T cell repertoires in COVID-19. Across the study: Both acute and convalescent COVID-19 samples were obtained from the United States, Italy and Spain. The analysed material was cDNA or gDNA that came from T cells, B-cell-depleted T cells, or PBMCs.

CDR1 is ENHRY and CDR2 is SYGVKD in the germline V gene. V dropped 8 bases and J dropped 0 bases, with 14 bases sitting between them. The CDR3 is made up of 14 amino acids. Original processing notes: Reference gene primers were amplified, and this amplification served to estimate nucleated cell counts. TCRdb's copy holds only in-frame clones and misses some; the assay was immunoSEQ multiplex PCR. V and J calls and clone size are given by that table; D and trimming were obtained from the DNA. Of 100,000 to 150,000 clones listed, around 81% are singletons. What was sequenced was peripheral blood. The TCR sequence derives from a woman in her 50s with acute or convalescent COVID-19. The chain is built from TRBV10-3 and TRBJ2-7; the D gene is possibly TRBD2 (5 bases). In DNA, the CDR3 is TGTGCCATCTCTGGGCAGCGGAGCTCCTACGAGCAGTACTTC. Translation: CAISGQRSSYEQYF.